A single sample gave rise to the 20 T cell receptor beta chains below, sequenced in a study of yellow fever vaccine responses in identical twins. TCRdb re-analysed the RT-PCR reads in MiXCR, keeping a single row per CDR3 protein. The repertoire holds approximately 32,000 distinct CDR3 sequences, 50% to 75% seen once, with roughly 4.7% in the top ten. This sample comprised T cells from blood (PBMCs), unsorted or a sorted subset (not recorded which), obtained before or after yellow fever vaccination (not recorded which). Receptor source: a woman younger than 35 who received the yellow fever vaccine.

The chain is built from TRBV2 and TRBJ2-5, with D unresolved. The CDR3 loop spans 13 amino acids. The V end was cut by 7 bases, the J end by 7 bases, with 16 bases between. Germline-derived CDR1 and CDR2 are SNHLY and FYNNEI. CDR3 residues: CASTTDGPGTQYF. DNA for the CDR3: TGTGCCAGCACCACGGACGGTCCAGGGACCCAGTACTTC.

This clonotype showed up just once. V is TRBV19 and J is TRBJ1-6; D ambiguous. Trimming shortened V by 4 bases and J by 9 bases, and 16 bases separated the two germline ends. The germline gives CDR1 LNHDA, CDR2 SQIVND (reference sequence). CDR3 length: 15 amino acids. The CDR3 DNA reads TGTGCCAGTAGTACCGGTTTATTGCCTGGTTCACCCCTCCACTTT. This translates into CASSTGLLPGSPLHF.

Only one count was recorded for this clonotype. The chain links TRBV29-1 to TRBJ2-1; D is perhaps TRBD1 or TRBD2 (5 bases each). V was cut by 6 bases and J by 5 bases, with 14 bases left in between. The CDR3 sequence is 13 residues long. Germline loops: CDR1 SQVTM, CDR2 ANQGSEA. The DNA of the CDR3 is TGCAGCGTGGGGGTACAACTAGACAATGAGCAGTTCTTC. It specifies CSVGVQLDNEQFF.

The V and J genes are TRBV5-1 and TRBJ2-5; 8 nucleotides agree with TRBD2. With V trimmed by 4 bases and J by 4 bases, 3 bases remained unmatched. This CDR3 spans 13 amino acids. CDR1 is SGHRS and CDR2 is YFSETQ in the germline V gene. The CDR3 region is CASSPGGGETQYF. For the CDR3, the DNA is TGCGCCAGCAGCCCCGGGGGGGGAGAGACCCAGTACTTC.

This clonotype was counted between two and nine times. This CDR3 reads CASSLEASGGDLQFF. The DNA of the CDR3 is TGTGCCAGCAGCTTAGAGGCTAGCGGGGGGGACCTTCAGTTCTTC. The chain uses TRBV11-1 and TRBJ2-1; 12 nucleotides align to TRBD2. The CDR3 runs to 15 residues. Trimming removed 1 base from V and 13 bases from J; junction bases left unmatched: 8. The V gene's germline CDR1 is SGHAT and CDR2 FQDESV (reference sequence).

This rearrangement joins TRBV28 to TRBJ2-7, with unresolved D. Trimming left V 3 bases short and J 9 bases short, with 3 bases between. CDR1 and CDR2 from the germline V gene are MDHEN and SYDVKM. The CDR3 spans 9 residues. This CDR3 reads CASSFGQYV. As DNA, the CDR3 is TGTGCCAGCAGTTTTGGGCAGTACGTC.

The chain has TRBV5-6 and TRBJ2-7; D remains unclear. The CDR3 runs to 11 residues. Trimming took 0 bases from V and 5 from J, leaving 3 bases between them. The germline gives CDR1 SGHDT, CDR2 YYEEEE. The CDR3 region has the DNA TGTGCCAGCAGCTTGGAGAACGAGCAGTACTTC. Protein: CASSLENEQYF.

The chain joins TRBV29-1 to TRBJ2-7, with 8 positions matching TRBD2. With V trimmed by 7 bases and J by 3 bases, 8 bases remained unmatched. The CDR3 runs to 13 residues. Germline CDR1 and CDR2: SQVTM and ANQGSEA. The CDR3 spells CSAYSTSDYEQYF. CDR3 bases: TGCAGCGCCTATTCGACTAGCGACTACGAGCAGTACTTC.

The CDR3 region has the DNA TGCAGTGCTAGCAAGACAAGTATCGGGAGGGCCTATGAGCAGTTCTTC. Translating it yields CSASKTSIGRAYEQFF. The chain carries TRBV20-1 and TRBJ2-1, with 8 bases fitting TRBD2. CDR1 and CDR2 (germline): DFQATT, SNEGSKA (reference sequence). CDR3 size: 16 residues. The trim removed 3 bases at V and 8 bases at J, leaving 15 bases unmatched.

The chain couples TRBV2 to TRBJ2-5; D unclear. V lost 4 bases and J lost 2, with 5 bases in between. Germline V CDR1 and CDR2: SNHLY, FYNNEI. The CDR3 is 12 residues long. The CDR3 DNA sequence: TGTGCCAGCAGTGGCAGACAAGAGACCCAGTACTTC. The encoded protein is CASSGRQETQYF.

The chain employs TRBV15 and TRBJ2-1, with a tentative D call TRBD1 (5 bases). This CDR3 spans 15 amino acids. Per the germline V gene, CDR1 is LNHNV and CDR2 is YYDKDF (reference sequence). The V end lost 1 base, the J end lost 6 bases, and 13 bases lay between the germline ends. As DNA, the CDR3 is TGTGCCACCAGCAGAGCCGTAGGGGCTCTCAATGAGCAGTTCTTC. This encodes CATSRAVGALNEQFF.

This clonotype was seen more than once but under ten times. The chain employs TRBV3-1 and TRBJ1-2; D gene uncertain. V lost 0 bases and J lost 0, with 5 bases in between. CDR3 length: 14 amino acids. Germline loops: CDR1 LGHDT, CDR2 YNNKEL (reference sequence). The CDR3 DNA sequence: TGTGCCAGCAGCCAAGACAGTTCTAACTATGGCTACACCTTC. This codes for CASSQDSSNYGYTF.

In this sample, this clonotype turned up once. The chain combines TRBV6-1 with TRBJ2-2; D is perhaps TRBD1 or TRBD2 (5 bases each). V was trimmed by 8 bases and J by 1 base, leaving 11 bases between them. Germline values: CDR1 MNHNS, CDR2 SASEGT. The CDR3 runs to 14 residues. The DNA for the CDR3 is TGTGCCAGCTCCCGGGACGGGAACACCGGGGAGCTGTTTTTT. This translates into CASSRDGNTGELFF.

The chain uses TRBV19 and TRBJ2-1; a weak D match, TRBD1 (6 bases). V was clipped by 7 bases and J by 2 bases, with 9 bases between them. The germline gives CDR1 LNHDA, CDR2 SQIVND (reference sequence). The CDR3 covers 13 residues. The CDR3 reads CASTWTAYNEQFF. The CDR3 bases are TGTGCCAGTACCTGGACAGCCTACAATGAGCAGTTCTTC. Complete variable domain (other parts from reference TRBV19 and TRBJ2-1): DGGITQSPKYLFRKEGQNVTLSCEQNLNHDAMYWYRQDPGQGLRLIYYSQIVNDFQKGDIAEGYSVSREKKESFPLTVTSAQKNPTAFYLCASTWTAYNEQFFGPGTRLTVL.

This rearrangement joins TRBV11-1 to TRBJ1-2, with D unclear. The CDR3 length is 13 residues. Trimming left V 2 bases short and J 1 base short, with 5 bases between. The germline V gene encodes CDR1 SGHAT and CDR2 FQDESV (reference sequence). CDR3 loop: CASSLNDNYGYTF. The CDR3 nucleotides are TGTGCCAGCAGCTTAAACGATAACTATGGCTACACCTTC.

In its sample, this clonotype was seen a few times. This chain uses TRBV29-1 with TRBJ1-5; D gene uncertain. The CDR3 extends over 13 amino acids. Trimming took off 7 bases at V and 2 bases at J, with 12 bases between the two ends. The germline V gene has CDR1 SQVTM and CDR2 ANQGSEA. The CDR3 loop reads CSARSGGNQPQHF. DNA for the CDR3: TGCAGCGCCCGCTCTGGTGGCAATCAGCCCCAGCATTTT.

This chain links TRBV7-6 with TRBJ2-1; D is unclear. The CDR3 sequence is 14 residues long. Germline CDR1 reads SGHVS; CDR2 reads FNYEAQ. Trimming took 5 bases from V and 4 from J, leaving 12 bases between them. The CDR3 DNA is TGTGCCAGCAGCCTCCAGACCGGGTACAATGAGCAGTTCTTC. Amino acid sequence: CASSLQTGYNEQFF.

The chain combines TRBV24-1 with TRBJ2-1, with TRBD1 as a possible D gene (5 bases). Germline V gives CDR1 KGHDR, CDR2 SFDVKD. V lost 8 bases and J lost 4, with 8 bases in between. The CDR3 is made up of 12 amino acids. The CDR3 loop reads CATTGQYNEQFF. The CDR3 nucleotides are TGTGCCACCACCGGACAATACAATGAGCAGTTCTTC.

This chain connects TRBV19 to TRBJ1-1; possibly TRBD1 for D (6 bases). CDR1 and CDR2 from the germline V gene are LNHDA and SQIVND (reference sequence). V shed 1 base and J shed 2 bases, with 8 bases lying between them. The CDR3 has 14 amino acids. CDR3 nucleotides: TGTGCCAGTAGTATAGGGACAGCCAACACTGAAGCTTTCTTT. This gives the protein CASSIGTANTEAFF.

This chain uses TRBV7-6 with TRBJ2-5; no firm D call. The ends were cut back, 3 bases at V and 5 bases at J, with 13 bases in the middle. Germline V gene data show CDR1 as SGHVS and CDR2 as FNYEAQ. The CDR3 is 14 amino acids. The CDR3 region has the DNA TGTGCCAGCAGCTTGTACAGCCCGAGGGAGACCCAGTACTTC. Translating it yields CASSLYSPRETQYF.